The 18 T cell receptor beta chains below come from one sample, sequenced in a study of regulatory T cells in long-lasting Graves disease. Time point described: newly diagnosed GD, antithyroid drugs for less than 3 months. PBMCs provided the RNA from which the TCR library was made. Libraries of TCR beta came from iRepertoire HTBI primers plus Arm-PCR of CDR3 regions. TCRdb reprocessed the multiplex PCR reads via MiXCR and lists one record per CDR3 protein. The sample carries about 420,000 distinct CDR3 sequences, less than 20% recorded once. Another study also made use of these data, one on T cells in Graves' hyperthyroidism and ophthalmopathy.

The sequenced sample was peripheral blood mononuclear cells (PBMCs), obtained at new diagnosis, from a patient treated with antithyroid drugs. These receptors originate from a woman aged 18-29 years with Graves disease.

The chain links TRBV29-1 to TRBJ2-7; 13 nucleotides match TRBD2. V shed 6 bases and J 5 bases; nucleotides not matched to a gene: 10. From germline, CDR1 is SQVTM and CDR2 ANQGSEA. This CDR3 region has 15 residues. The CDR3 DNA is TGCAGCGTGGGCCAACTAGCGGGAGGGCCTAACGAGCAGTACTTC. It encodes CSVGQLAGGPNEQYF.

This clonotype turned up a few times. Sequence at one end of the junction differs from germline and may be a read error. V is TRBV5-6 and J is TRBJ2-3; TRBD2 might be the D (5 bases). This CDR3 contains 14 residues. CDR1 is SGHDT, CDR2 YYEEEE, per germline. The CDR3 protein is CASSLRSSRDTQYF. The CDR3 nucleotides read TGTGCCAGCAGCTTGCGGTCTAGCAGAGATACGCAGTATTTT.

At least ten counts were recorded for this clonotype. The chain employs TRBV4-2 and TRBJ2-1, with 16 bases that match TRBD2. Per germline, CDR1 LGHNA and CDR2 YNFKEQ. Unmatched junction bases numbered 6, after V lost 4 bases and J lost 9 bases. The CDR3 is 16 residues long. The CDR3 region is CASSRKGLAGGGEQFF. The DNA of the CDR3 is TGTGCCAGCAGCCGTAAGGGACTAGCGGGAGGGGGTGAGCAGTTCTTC.

This clonotype occurred many times. The genes are TRBV27 and TRBJ2-3; tentatively, D is TRBD2 (5 bases). The V gene lost 5 bases and the J gene lost 1 base, with 10 bases spanning the gap. This CDR3 spans 14 amino acids. The germline V gene has CDR1 MNHEY and CDR2 SMNVEV (reference sequence). The DNA of the CDR3 is TGTGCCAGCAGTGCGATCGGGGGCACAGATACGCAGTATTTT. Protein product: CASSAIGGTDTQYF.

This chain uses TRBV24-1 with TRBJ1-5; TRBD1 matches at 8 bases. CDR3 length: 14 amino acids. V lost 7 bases, J lost 3 bases, and 4 bases stayed unmatched. The germline V gene has CDR1 KGHDR and CDR2 SFDVKD. The CDR3 loop is CATSPGQVNQPQHF. The CDR3 bases are TGTGCCACCAGCCCGGGACAGGTCAATCAGCCCCAGCATTTT.

This clonotype was seen more than once but under ten times. This chain links TRBV10-3 with TRBJ2-1; TRBD1 matches at 8 bases. Per germline, CDR1 ENHRY and CDR2 SYGVKD. Trimming at V came to 8 bases and at J to 6 bases, leaving 6 bases not matched to a gene. This CDR3 contains 13 residues. The CDR3 nucleotides are TGTGCCATCTCAGGACAGGGAATCAATGAGCAGTTCTTC. Translation gives CAISGQGINEQFF.

This clonotype was found a few times. CDR3 sequence: CATSDPGLAAYNEQFF. The CDR3 coding sequence is TGTGCCACCAGTGATCCGGGACTAGCGGCCTACAATGAGCAGTTCTTC. The J gene is TRBJ2-1, the V gene TRBV24-1; the match to TRBD2 covers 11 bases. The CDR3 length is 16 residues. Germline trimming cut 3 bases from V and 2 bases from J; bases unmatched to any gene: 2. Germline V gives CDR1 KGHDR, CDR2 SFDVKD.

The table lists this clonotype with a few counts. V gene TRBV20-1 combines with J gene TRBJ2-3; D might be TRBD2 (6 bases). The CDR3 contains 13 residues. Germline loops: CDR1 DFQATT, CDR2 SNEGSKA (reference sequence). V lost 0 bases, J lost 4 bases, and 8 bases lay in between. The CDR3 sequence is CSARDASADTQYF. CDR3 bases: TGCAGTGCTAGAGATGCTAGCGCAGATACGCAGTATTTT.

The gene calls are TRBV20-1 and TRBJ1-5; the match to TRBD1 covers 7 bases. The CDR3 has 12 amino acids. Germline values: CDR1 DFQATT, CDR2 SNEGSKA (reference sequence). CDR3 nucleotide sequence: TGCAGCGGGACAGTGAGCAATCAGCCCCAGCATTTT. Translated, it gives CSGTVSNQPQHF.

In its sample, this clonotype was seen many times. A junction boundary mismatches the germline segment, possibly from a read error. The chain links TRBV28 to TRBJ2-1; 13 bases align to TRBD2. The germline V gene has CDR1 MDHEN and CDR2 SYDVKM. The CDR3 loop spans 17 amino acids. The CDR3 reads CASSFPRLAGGFNEQFF. For the CDR3, the DNA is TGTGCCAGCAGTTTCCCAAGACTAGCGGGAGGTTTCAATGAACAGTTCTTC.

This clonotype has just one count. The chain recombines TRBV5-5 with TRBJ1-1, with D perhaps matching TRBD1 (6 bases). V lost 0 bases and J lost 4, with 13 bases in between. There are 15 residues in the CDR3. Germline lookup yields CDR1 SGHKS and CDR2 YYEKEE (reference sequence). The CDR3: CASSLETGSGTEAFF. The CDR3 DNA is TGTGCCAGCAGCTTGGAAACAGGGTCCGGCACTGAAGCTTTCTTT.

The chain carries TRBV10-2 and TRBJ1-2; no definite D call. CDR1 and CDR2 from the germline V gene are WSHSY and SAAADI. This CDR3 spans 13 amino acids. V lost 3 bases to trimming and J lost 4 bases, with 9 bases between them. CDR3 nucleotide sequence: TGCGCCAGCAGTGATAAGGGAGGCTATGGCTACACCTTC. Its translation: CASSDKGGYGYTF.

This clonotype has a count of ten or more. The V call is TRBV11-1, the J call TRBJ2-7; 11 nucleotides agree with TRBD2. The germline V gene encodes CDR1 SGHAT and CDR2 FQDESV (reference sequence). This CDR3 region has 15 residues. J was trimmed by 3 bases and V by 3 bases; bases with no gene match: 4. This chain's CDR3 is CASSFGTSGDYEQYF. The CDR3 DNA sequence: TGTGCCAGCAGCTTCGGGACTAGCGGTGACTACGAGCAGTACTTC.

The chain uses TRBV7-2 and TRBJ2-3; 10 bases fit TRBD1. This CDR3 contains 15 residues. V shed 3 bases and J 3 bases; nucleotides not matched to a gene: 3. Germline CDR1 is SGHTA and CDR2 is FQGNSA. CDR3 region: CASSFGTGVTDTQYF. The CDR3 DNA is TGTGCCAGCAGCTTCGGGACAGGGGTTACAGATACGCAGTATTTT.

This clonotype was observed many times. This chain joins TRBV7-2 and TRBJ2-3, with TRBD2 identical over 7 bases. Trimming at V came to 5 bases and at J to 2 bases, leaving 7 bases not matched to a gene. The germline V gene encodes CDR1 SGHTA and CDR2 FQGNSA. The length of the CDR3 is 15 residues. This chain's CDR3 is CASSRNSGYTDTQYF. The CDR3 coding sequence is TGTGCCAGCAGCAGGAATAGCGGGTACACAGATACGCAGTATTTT. Full variable domain (remainder filled in from reference TRBV7-2 and TRBJ2-3): GAGVSQSPSNKVTEKGKDVELRCDPISGHTALYWYRQSLGQGLEFLIYFQGNSAPDKSGLPSDRFSAERTGGSVSTLTIQRTQQEDSAVYLCASSRNSGYTDTQYFGPGTRLTVL.

This clonotype was detected ten times or more. This chain uses TRBV3-1 with TRBJ2-5; no firm D call. V lost 0 bases to trimming and J lost 7 bases, with 9 bases between them. This CDR3 region has 13 residues. The germline gives CDR1 LGHDT, CDR2 YNNKEL (reference sequence). The CDR3 bases are TGTGCCAGCAGCCAAGATCGGAAAGGGACCCAGTACTTC. Translation gives CASSQDRKGTQYF.

The chain recombines TRBV12-3 or TRBV12-4 with TRBJ2-1; 10 bases line up with TRBD1. With 5 bases clipped from V and 15 bases from J, the junction kept 19 bases outside the gene matches. CDR3 length equals 16 residues. CDR3 in DNA: TGTGCCAGCAGTCCCCCCTCCGGGACAGGGGATTTTTTTGGGTTCTTC. It specifies CASSPPSGTGDFFGFF.

In DNA form, the CDR3 reads TGTGCCAGCAGCCCGAATGGACGGCTAGGGCAGTTCTTC. Protein: CASSPNGRLGQFF. The V and J genes are TRBV5-4 and TRBJ2-1; no definite D call. Germline V gene data show CDR1 as SGHNT and CDR2 as YYREEE (reference sequence). The CDR3 runs 13 residues. Between the trimmed V and J ends, which lost 4 bases and 12 bases, there was a span of 17 bases. Combining the CDR3 with reference TRBV5-4 and TRBJ2-1 gives the whole variable domain ETGVTQSPTHLIKTRGQQVTLRCSSQSGHNTVSWYQQALGQGPQFIFQYYREEENGRGNFPPRFSGLQFPNYSSELNVNALELDDSALYLCASSPNGRLGQFFGPGTRLTVL.